The 5 T cell receptor beta chains listed next were all sequenced from one sample in a study of regulatory T cells in long-lasting Graves disease. Documented time point: persistent/refractory GD, antithyroid drugs over 5 years with positive TRAb. Preparation of the TCR library used RNA extracted from PBMCs. Building of the TCR beta libraries involved iRepertoire HTBI primers and Arm-PCR of CDR3 regions. TCRdb called the multiplex PCR reads again in MiXCR, with one record for every CDR3 protein. Of some 340,000 distinct CDR3 sequences in the sample, approximately 23% were seen once. The sample was peripheral blood mononuclear cells (PBMCs), taken when the disease was refractory, from a patient treated with antithyroid drugs. These receptor sequences come from a woman aged 35 to 49 with Graves disease.

In this sample, this clonotype turned up a few times. The V call is TRBV28, the J call TRBJ2-2; TRBD1 might be the D (5 bases). The germline V gene encodes CDR1 MDHEN and CDR2 SYDVKM. The CDR3 runs to 14 residues. V was trimmed by 2 bases and J by 6 bases, leaving 10 bases between them. As DNA, the CDR3 is TGTGCCAGCAGTTTAGGGGCTGCCGCCGGGGAGCTGTTTTTT. It yields the protein CASSLGAAAGELFF. Full variable domain (rest looked up from reference TRBV28 and TRBJ2-2): DVKVTQSSRYLVKRTGEKVFLECVQDMDHENMFWYRQDPGLGLRLIYFSYDVKMKEKGDIPEGYSVSREKKERFSLILESASTNQTSMYLCASSLGAAAGELFFGEGSRLTVL.

The sample holds many counts of this clonotype. The chain uses TRBV28 and TRBJ1-4; TRBD1 is a possible D gene (6 bases). Trimming took 4 bases from V and 5 from J, leaving 20 bases between them. Germline CDR1 and CDR2: MDHEN and SYDVKM. CDR3 length: 17 residues. The CDR3, as DNA: TGTGCCAGCAGTTCGCGGACAGCTTCCCAAAGAAATGAAAAACTGTTTTTT. Encoded protein: CASSSRTASQRNEKLFF.

Ten or more counts support this clonotype. The rearrangement joins TRBV28 to TRBJ1-1, with 7 bases aligning to TRBD1. In germline, CDR1 is MDHEN, CDR2 SYDVKM. This CDR3 is 14 amino acids long. Trimming removed 3 bases from V and 1 base from J; junction bases left unmatched: 2. The CDR3 sequence: CASSFDRANTEAFF. The CDR3 nucleotides are TGTGCCAGCAGTTTTGACAGGGCGAACACTGAAGCTTTCTTT.

About this clonotype: A read error may account for a junction end that differs from germline. This chain uses TRBV19 with TRBJ1-1; perhaps TRBD1 as D (6 bases). The CDR3 contains 17 residues. Per the germline V gene, CDR1 is LNHDA and CDR2 is SQIVND (reference sequence). As DNA, the CDR3 is TGTGCCAGTAGTATTTTACGTATGAGGGGGGCCGGGACTGAGGCTTTCTTT. It codes for CASSILRMRGAGTEAFF.

This clonotype was seen a handful of times. V gene TRBV12-3 or TRBV12-4 combines with J gene TRBJ2-7, with D maybe TRBD2 (5 bases). CDR3 length: 14 amino acids. The V end lost 0 bases, the J end lost 2 bases, and 8 bases lay between the germline ends. CDR3 protein: CASSLAGKAYEQYF. The CDR3 bases are TGTGCCAGCAGTTTAGCCGGGAAGGCCTACGAGCAGTACTTC.